Below, one T cell receptor (beta chain) is given with its context. This clone was counted a single time. Its binding antigen is unknown. No base quality values were provided; no much bigger clone lies one nucleotide off. Donors of the sequenced samples were patients with active juvenile idiopathic arthritis. Cells were sorted immediately after thawing, with dead cells excluded using Live/Dead Fixable Near-IR Stain. V is pared back by 6 bases and J by 0 bases, with 9 bases lying between the germline termini. The germline V gene yields SGHDT for CDR1 and YYEEEE for CDR2. Including cysteine and phenylalanine, the CDR3 has 13 amino acids. Only CDR3 DNA remains: 39 bases, in frame from the first base. Libraries were prepared through the immunoSEQ multiplex PCR assay. TCRbeta CDR3 sequencing was carried out by an external provider as a commercial service. The study's processing was this. The analyses used productive nucleotide sequences together with amino acid sequences obtained by in silico translation. Diversity was quantified by Renyi entropy over a range of alpha values, with sample size equalised by taking the median of 200 repeated subsamples. Pairwise repertoire distance was calculated as one minus the Chao-modified Jaccard index, correcting for under-sampling, and used for clustering. Frequency-weighted overlap with synovial clonotypes was calculated across 200 sample sizes, using 200 draws without replacement for each, and the value reported was the one at the size of the smaller sample. What TCRdb holds here is the immuneACCESS table cut down to in-frame rearrangements. Part of the clones is not present; checked against another copy, under half of the missing clones reflect an unresolved V gene, and the others are unexplained. The D gene and trimming were derived from the DNA, and the V and J assignments and clone size from that table. This sample has 15,000 to 20,000 clones in its table, and 91% of those were observed once. Of the sample, around 0.78% falls within the top ten clones.

This sample is part of a study of circulating and synovial CD4+ cells in juvenile arthritis (dated by TCRdb to the mid-2010s). Background for the entire study: TCRbeta CDR3 repertoires of circulating HLA-DR+ CD4 T cells, bulk blood CD4 T cells and synovial CD4 T cells were compared within each patient. The goal of the repertoire sequencing was to confirm that synovial clonotypes were enriched in a circulating synovial-like CD4 T cell subset. What the study reported, not specific to this receptor: Because overlap with synovium rose as sequencing depth increased, the measured fractions of shared clonotypes likely underestimated the overlap of the full repertoire. Because T cell genome counts differed by at least an order of magnitude between CPL and bulk blood CD4 samples, sample-size effects were addressed. Circulating pathogenic-like lymphocytes clustered with synovial T cells and shared a substantially higher fraction of CDR3 sequences with synovium than bulk blood. Traditional Vbeta family usage analysis did not detect the difference between circulating pathogenic-like lymphocytes and bulk blood T cells. Lower diversity was observed in synovial and circulating pathogenic-like lymphocyte repertoires than in bulk blood CD4 repertoires, and some CPL samples were found to be as oligoclonal as synovium.

The chain is assembled from TRBV5-6 and TRBJ1-1; D gene: possibly TRBD1, on 5 matching bases. The TCR sequence derives from a human donor with juvenile idiopathic arthritis. Source material: CD4+ T cells from blood. The encoded CDR3 is CASIDSMNTEAFF. The DNA sequence is as follows: TGTGCCAGCATAGACAGTATGAACACTGAAGCTTTCTTT.